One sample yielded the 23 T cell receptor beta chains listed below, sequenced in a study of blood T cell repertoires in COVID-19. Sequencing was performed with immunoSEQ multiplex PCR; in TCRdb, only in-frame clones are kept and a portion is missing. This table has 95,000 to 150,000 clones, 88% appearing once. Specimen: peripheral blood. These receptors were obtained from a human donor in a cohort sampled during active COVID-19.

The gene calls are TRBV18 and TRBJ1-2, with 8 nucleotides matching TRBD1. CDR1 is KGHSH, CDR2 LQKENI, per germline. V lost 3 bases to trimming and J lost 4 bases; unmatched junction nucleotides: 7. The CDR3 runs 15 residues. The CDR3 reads CASSPRTGNPYGYTF. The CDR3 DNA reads TGTGCCAGCTCACCTAGGACAGGGAATCCCTATGGCTACACCTTC.

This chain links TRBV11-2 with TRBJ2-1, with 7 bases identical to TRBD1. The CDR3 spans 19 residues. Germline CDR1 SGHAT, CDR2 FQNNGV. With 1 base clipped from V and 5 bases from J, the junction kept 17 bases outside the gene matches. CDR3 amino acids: CASSLVGRQGGLPHNEQFF. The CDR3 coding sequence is TGTGCCAGCAGCTTAGTAGGGCGACAGGGCGGGCTACCTCACAATGAGCAGTTCTTC.

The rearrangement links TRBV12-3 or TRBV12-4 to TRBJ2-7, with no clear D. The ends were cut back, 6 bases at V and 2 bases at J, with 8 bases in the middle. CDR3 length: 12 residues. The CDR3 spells CASSRPTYEQYF. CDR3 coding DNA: TGTGCCAGCAGCCGCCCTACCTACGAGCAGTACTTC.

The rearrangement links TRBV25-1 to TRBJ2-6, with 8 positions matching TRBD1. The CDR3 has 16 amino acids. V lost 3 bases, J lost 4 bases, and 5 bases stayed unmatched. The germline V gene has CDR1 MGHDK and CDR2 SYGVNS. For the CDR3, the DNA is TGTGCCAGCAGTGACCAGGGGGCATCGGGGGCCAACGTCCTGACTTTC. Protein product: CASSDQGASGANVLTF.

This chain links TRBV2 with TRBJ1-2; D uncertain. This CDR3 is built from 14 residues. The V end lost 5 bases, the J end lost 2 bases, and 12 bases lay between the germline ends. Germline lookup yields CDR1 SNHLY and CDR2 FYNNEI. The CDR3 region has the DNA TGTGCCAGCAGTATCCGTACAGAAAACTATGGCTACACCTTC. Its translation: CASSIRTENYGYTF. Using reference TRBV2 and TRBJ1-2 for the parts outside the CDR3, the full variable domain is EPEVTQTPSHQVTQMGQEVILRCVPISNHLYFYWYRQILGQKVEFLVSFYNNEISEKSEIFDDQFSVERPDGSNFTLKIRSTKLEDSAMYFCASSIRTENYGYTFGSGTRLTVV.

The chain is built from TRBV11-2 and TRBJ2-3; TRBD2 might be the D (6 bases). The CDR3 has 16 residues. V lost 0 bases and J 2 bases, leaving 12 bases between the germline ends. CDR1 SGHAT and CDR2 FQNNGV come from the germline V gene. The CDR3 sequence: CASSLDGTRYTDTQYF. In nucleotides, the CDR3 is TGTGCCAGCAGCTTAGACGGGACTCGATACACAGATACGCAGTATTTT.

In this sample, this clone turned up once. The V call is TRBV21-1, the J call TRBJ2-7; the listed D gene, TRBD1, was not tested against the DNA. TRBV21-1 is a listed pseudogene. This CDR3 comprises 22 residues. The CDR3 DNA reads TGTGCCAGCAGCAAATACCACTGGGGGCCCCTCCCGAGACTTAGCCCAACCTACGAGCAGTACTTC. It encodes CASSKYHWGPLPRLSPTYEQYF.

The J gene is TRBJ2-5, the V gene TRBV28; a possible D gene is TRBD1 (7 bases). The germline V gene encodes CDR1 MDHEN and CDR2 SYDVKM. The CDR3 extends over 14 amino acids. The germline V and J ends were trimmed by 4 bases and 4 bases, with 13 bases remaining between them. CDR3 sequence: CASSSEGAVETQYF. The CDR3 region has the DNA TGTGCCAGCAGTTCGGAGGGGGCCGTAGAGACCCAGTACTTC.

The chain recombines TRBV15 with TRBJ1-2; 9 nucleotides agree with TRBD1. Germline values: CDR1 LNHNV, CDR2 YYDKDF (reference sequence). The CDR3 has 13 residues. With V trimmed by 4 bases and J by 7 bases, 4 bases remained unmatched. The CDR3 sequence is CATSTGTGTGYTF. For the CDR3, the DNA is TGTGCCACCAGCACCGGGACAGGGACTGGCTACACCTTC.

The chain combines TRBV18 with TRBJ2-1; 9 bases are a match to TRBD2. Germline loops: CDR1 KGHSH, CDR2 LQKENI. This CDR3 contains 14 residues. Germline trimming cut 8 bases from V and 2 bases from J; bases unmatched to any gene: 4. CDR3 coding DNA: TGTGCCAGCCAACCTAGCGGGGCCTACAATGAGCAGTTCTTC. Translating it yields CASQPSGAYNEQFF.

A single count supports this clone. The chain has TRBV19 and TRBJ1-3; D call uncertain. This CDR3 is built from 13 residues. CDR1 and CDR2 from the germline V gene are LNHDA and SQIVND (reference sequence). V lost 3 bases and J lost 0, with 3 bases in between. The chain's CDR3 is CASSIVSGNTIYF. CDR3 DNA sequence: TGTGCCAGTAGTATCGTCTCTGGAAACACCATATATTTT.

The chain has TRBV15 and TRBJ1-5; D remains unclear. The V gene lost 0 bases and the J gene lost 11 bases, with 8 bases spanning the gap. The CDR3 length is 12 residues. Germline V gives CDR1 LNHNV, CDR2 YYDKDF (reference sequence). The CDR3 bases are TGTGCCACCAGCAGAGATATCAGTACCCAGCATTTT. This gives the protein CATSRDISTQHF.

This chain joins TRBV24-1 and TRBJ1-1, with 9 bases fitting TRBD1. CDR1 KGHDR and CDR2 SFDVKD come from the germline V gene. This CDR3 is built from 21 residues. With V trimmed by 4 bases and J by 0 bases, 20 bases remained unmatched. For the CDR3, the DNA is TGTGCCACCAGTGAACCAGCCCCCACCGGGACAGGGTCCCCCTTGAACACTGAAGCTTTCTTT. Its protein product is CATSEPAPTGTGSPLNTEAFF.

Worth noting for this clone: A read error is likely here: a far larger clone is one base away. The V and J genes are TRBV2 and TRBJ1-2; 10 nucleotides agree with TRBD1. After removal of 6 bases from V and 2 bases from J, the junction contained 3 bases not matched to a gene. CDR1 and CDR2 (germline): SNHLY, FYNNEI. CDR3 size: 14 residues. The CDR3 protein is CASSSGQGNYGYTF. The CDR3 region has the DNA TGTGCCAGCAGCTCGGGACAGGGGAACTATGGCTACACCTTC.

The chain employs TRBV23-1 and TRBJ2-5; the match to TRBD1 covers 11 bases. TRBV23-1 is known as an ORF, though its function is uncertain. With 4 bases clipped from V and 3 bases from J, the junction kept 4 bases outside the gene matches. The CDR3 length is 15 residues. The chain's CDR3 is CASSPTGQGEETQYF. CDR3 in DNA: TGCGCCAGCAGTCCTACGGGACAGGGGGAAGAGACCCAGTACTTC.

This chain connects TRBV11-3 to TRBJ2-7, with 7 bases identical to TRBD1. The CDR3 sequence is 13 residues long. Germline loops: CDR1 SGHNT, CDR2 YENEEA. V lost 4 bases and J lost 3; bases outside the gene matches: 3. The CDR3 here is CASSYRQGYEQYF. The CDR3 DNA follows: TGTGCCAGCAGCTATCGACAGGGCTACGAGCAGTACTTC.

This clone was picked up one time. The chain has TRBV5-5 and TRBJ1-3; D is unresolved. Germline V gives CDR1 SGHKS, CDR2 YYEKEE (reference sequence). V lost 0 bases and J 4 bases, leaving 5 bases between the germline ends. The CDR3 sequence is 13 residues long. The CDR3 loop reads CASSLARGNTIYF. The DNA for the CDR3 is TGTGCCAGCAGCTTGGCCAGGGGAAACACCATATATTTT.

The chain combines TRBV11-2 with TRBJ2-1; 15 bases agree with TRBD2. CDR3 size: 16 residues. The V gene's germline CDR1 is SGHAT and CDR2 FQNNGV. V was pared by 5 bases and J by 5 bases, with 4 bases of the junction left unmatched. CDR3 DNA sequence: TGTGCCAGCAGCCTATGGACTAGCGGGAGGGACAATGAGCAGTTCTTC. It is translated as CASSLWTSGRDNEQFF.

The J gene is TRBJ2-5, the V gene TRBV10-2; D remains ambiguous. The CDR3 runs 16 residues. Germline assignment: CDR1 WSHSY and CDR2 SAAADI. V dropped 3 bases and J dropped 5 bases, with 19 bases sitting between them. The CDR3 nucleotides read TGCGCCAGCAGTGATTTTCAGGCCAGGTCGGCGGAGACCCAGTACTTC. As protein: CASSDFQARSAETQYF.

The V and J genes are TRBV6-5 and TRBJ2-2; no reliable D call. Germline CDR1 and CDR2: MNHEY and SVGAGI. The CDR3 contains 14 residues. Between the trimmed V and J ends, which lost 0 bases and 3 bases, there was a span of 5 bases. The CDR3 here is CASSYSLDTGELFF. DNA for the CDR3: TGTGCCAGCAGTTACTCTTTAGACACCGGGGAGCTGTTTTTT.

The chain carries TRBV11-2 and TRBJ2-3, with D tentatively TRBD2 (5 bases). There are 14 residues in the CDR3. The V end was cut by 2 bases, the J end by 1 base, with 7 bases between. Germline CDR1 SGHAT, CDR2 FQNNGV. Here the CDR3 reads CASSLSGGTDTQYF. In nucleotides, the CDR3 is TGTGCCAGCAGCTTATCCGGGGGCACAGATACGCAGTATTTT.

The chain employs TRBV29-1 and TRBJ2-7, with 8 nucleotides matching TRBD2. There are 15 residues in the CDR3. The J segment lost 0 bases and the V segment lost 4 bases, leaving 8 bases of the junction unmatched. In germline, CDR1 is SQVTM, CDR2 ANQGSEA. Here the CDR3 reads CSVAGIAGHSYEQYF. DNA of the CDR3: TGCAGCGTTGCGGGAATAGCGGGACACTCCTACGAGCAGTACTTC.

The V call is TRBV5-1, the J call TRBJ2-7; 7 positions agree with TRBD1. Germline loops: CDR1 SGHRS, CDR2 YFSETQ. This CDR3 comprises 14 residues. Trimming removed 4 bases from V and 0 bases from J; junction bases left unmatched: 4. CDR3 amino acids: CASSRTGDSYEQYF. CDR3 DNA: TGCGCCAGCAGCAGGACAGGAGACTCCTACGAGCAGTACTTC.